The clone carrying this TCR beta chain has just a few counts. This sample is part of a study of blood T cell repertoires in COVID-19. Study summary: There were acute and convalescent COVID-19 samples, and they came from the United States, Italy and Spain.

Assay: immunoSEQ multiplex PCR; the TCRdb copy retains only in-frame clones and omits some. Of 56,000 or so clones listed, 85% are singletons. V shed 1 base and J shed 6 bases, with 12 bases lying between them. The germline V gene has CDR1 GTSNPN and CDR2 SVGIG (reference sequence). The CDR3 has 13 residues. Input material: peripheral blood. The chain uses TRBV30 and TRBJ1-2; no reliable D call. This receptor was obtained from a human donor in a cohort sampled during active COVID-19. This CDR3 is CAWSELTGDGYTF. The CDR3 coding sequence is TGTGCCTGGAGTGAGTTGACCGGAGATGGCTACACCTTC.